This T cell receptor beta chain comes out of a study of post-analysis software for immune sequencing data. This clonotype showed up many times. Its matching antigen is unknown. CDR1 and CDR2 (germline): MNHEY, SMNVEV (reference sequence). There are 15 residues in the CDR3. V lost 3 bases to trimming and J lost 1 base, with 10 bases between them. Every TCR beta cDNA library bore unique molecular identifiers. Each CDR3 protein is one row after TCRdb ran MiXCR on the PCR reads. In the table there are around 770,000 distinct CDR3 sequences, roughly 46% of which are singletons. General study findings and limits: Among 4 or 5 TRBV segments more frequent in patients than controls were TRBV5-6, TRBV5-1 and TRBV20-1.

This rearrangement joins TRBV27 to TRBJ2-1; no firm D call. The sequenced material came from blood. This clonotype originated in a girl aged 5-17 years with multiple sclerosis. CDR3 loop: CASSFGQRSYNEQFF. CDR3 coding DNA: TGTGCCAGCAGTTTTGGGCAGAGGTCCTACAATGAGCAGTTCTTC.